This TCR beta chain was recovered during a study of blood T cell repertoires in COVID-19. Study at large: Samples representing acute and convalescent COVID-19 were sourced from the United States, Italy and Spain. From T cells, B-cell-depleted T cells, or PBMCs came the material, which was cDNA or gDNA.

Authors' processing steps: For nucleated cells, counts were estimated from reference gene primer amplification. The repertoire was sequenced with immunoSEQ multiplex PCR; TCRdb's copy has only in-frame clones and lacks some. V, J and clone size are those of that table, while D and trimming were read from the DNA. This sample yields around 200,000 clones, of which 86% are seen a single time; 2.2% belongs to the top ten. The V and J ends lost 0 bases and 9 bases, in that order; junction bases with no gene match: 4. The CDR3 is made up of 13 amino acids. The germline V gene has CDR1 SQVTM and CDR2 ANQGSEA.

The chain recombines TRBV29-1 with TRBJ2-4, with 8 bases identical to TRBD1. The receptor comes from a woman aged 50 to 60 with acute or convalescent COVID-19. The sample taken for sequencing was peripheral blood. In DNA, the CDR3 is TGCAGCGTTGAAGACGGGACAGGTCGCATTCAGTACTTC. This codes for CSVEDGTGRIQYF.